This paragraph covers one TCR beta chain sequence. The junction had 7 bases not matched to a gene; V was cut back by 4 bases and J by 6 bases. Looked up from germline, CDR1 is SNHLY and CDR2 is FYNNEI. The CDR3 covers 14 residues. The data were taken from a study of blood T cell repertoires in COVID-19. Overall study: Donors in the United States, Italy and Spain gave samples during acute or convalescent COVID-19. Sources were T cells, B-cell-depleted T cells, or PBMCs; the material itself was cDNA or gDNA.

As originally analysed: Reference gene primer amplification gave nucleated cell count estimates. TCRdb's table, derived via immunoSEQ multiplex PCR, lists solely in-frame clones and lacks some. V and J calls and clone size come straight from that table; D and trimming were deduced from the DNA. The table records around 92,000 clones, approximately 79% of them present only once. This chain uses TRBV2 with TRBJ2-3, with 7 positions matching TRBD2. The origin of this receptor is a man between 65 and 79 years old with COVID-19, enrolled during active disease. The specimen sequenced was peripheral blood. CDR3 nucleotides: TGTGCCAGCAGTGGTAGCGGGTTATGGGATACGCAGTATTTT. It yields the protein CASSGSGLWDTQYF.